The entry below describes one T cell receptor beta chain. The antigen this receptor binds is unknown. This record belongs to a study of monozygotic twins with inflammatory bowel disease (dated by TCRdb to between 2019 and 2020). About the study as a whole: A total of roughly 28 monozygotic twin pairs were included in the full study, comprising nine German pairs (four IBD-concordant, five IBD-discordant) and 19 IBD-discordant Danish pairs. Each individual had, on average, about 151 000 unique TCRalpha sequences and 181 000 unique TCRbeta sequences available for analysis. Within discordant pairs, disease-associated traits were sought mainly by comparing IBD patients with their genetically identical healthy co-twins.

Including the terminal cysteine and phenylalanine, the CDR3 comprises 16 residues. A DNA sequence was not provided. CDR1 and CDR2 were assigned from the germline V gene as SGHRS and YFSETQ. What the work shows at the level of the full study, not this receptor alone: Distinction between different T cell subtypes could not be achieved in the analysis. Repertoire similarity did not differ between concordant and discordant twins, which could be due to limited statistical power. The results gave no support for a single strong signal or clonotype linked to IBD. TCRbeta repertoire diversity, by inverse Simpson index, was decreased in IBD patients compared with their healthy co-twins. Compared with healthy twins, IBD patients had fewer clonotypes in common with other individuals, a difference most pronounced in patients showing signs of disease activity. Background noise and inter-individual variability may have been introduced into the repertoires by the differing immunosuppressive treatments among patients.

The method behind the library was 5' RACE. For each TCR library, around 3,800 ng of total RNA was used. cDNA was synthesized with SMARTScribe reverse transcriptase in eight separate reactions per sample. During cDNA synthesis, unique molecular identifiers containing a 6-nucleotide sample barcode were introduced by template switching. Two nested PCRs of approximately 16 and 9 cycles amplified the TCRalpha and TCRbeta cDNA, and bead purification followed each PCR. Before amplification, cDNA was treated with uracil DNA-glycosylase and purified using the QIAquick PCR purification kit. In the second PCR, Illumina TruSeq-compatible adapters and sample-specific barcodes were added. Library quality and concentration were checked on TapeStation and Qubit, and libraries were pooled at around 5.3 ng each. Sequencing of pooled libraries was carried out on an Illumina HiSeq2500 single-index Rapid Run using 2 x 100 bp reads and custom sequencing primers. For the original study's pipeline: MiGEC version 1.2.6 was used for UMI-based consensus assembly to correct PCR and sequencing errors. MiXCR version 2.1.1 was used to carry out V(D)J alignment, clonotype assembly and CDR3 extraction. To normalise gene usage, clonotype sharing and MAIT/NKT TCR abundance, the analysis used the top 1000, 10 000 and 20 000 clonotypes per sample. After downsampling to 27 000 UMIs, diversity was calculated as the inverse Simpson index using the vegan R package. Statistical testing used paired Mann-Whitney U tests on the discordant twin pairs and applied Benjamini-Hochberg correction for multiple testing. Following reprocessing of the reads by TCRdb, the data hold one row per CDR3 protein sequence and no DNA is available. The V and J calls shown here were made by TCRdb, not taken from the authors' results. The table for this sample shows around 370,000 distinct CDR3 sequences. The biggest ten clones account for just over 2.5% of the sample.

From each donor, a roughly 2.3 ml peripheral blood sample was drawn into PAXgene tubes and stored at -80 degrees C. Total RNA was isolated from whole blood with the PAXgene blood miRNA kit on an automated QIAcube, without T cell sorting. Peripheral blood from monozygotic twin pairs, either concordant or discordant for inflammatory bowel disease, underwent deep TCRalpha and TCRbeta repertoire profiling that used unique molecular barcoding. For every twin pair, smoking habits were documented, and each individual was categorised as a current, former or never smoker. The clonotype originates from a human donor with ulcerative colitis or Crohn's disease, or a healthy co-twin of an affected twin (not recorded which). Source material: blood. The sequence is built from TRBV5-1 and TRBJ1-6; the D gene TCRdb calls, TRBD1, cannot be checked with no DNA. The encoded CDR3 is CASSPSGGQYNSPLHF.